The sequence of this TCR beta chain was determined in a study of response to subunit inactivated influenza vaccine (dated by TCRdb to the late 2010s). For the wider study: Deep quantitative T cell receptor repertoire profiling was used in the study to track responses to a trivalent subunit inactivated influenza vaccine. Paper-wide results and their limitations: It was suggested by the authors that each seasonal influenza vaccination may recruit only a limited number of new T cells.

CDR1 and CDR2, per the germline V gene, are SGHVS and FQNEAQ. The CDR3 measures 13 amino acids from cysteine to phenylalanine. Just the 39-base CDR3 DNA is kept, in frame starting at base 1. V is reduced by 5 bases and J by 12 bases, leaving a spacing of 17 bases between them. Libraries were made using RT-PCR. Sequencing relied on an Illumina HiSeq 2500. TCRdb applied fastp at Q25 and MiXCR to the public reads, then kept only in-frame beta chains. A single entry per CDR3 protein holds the most common genes and DNA from its merged rows. This sample lists 500,000 to 600,000 distinct CDR3 sequences; about 12% were detected once. Roughly a tenth of the sample is held by the ten biggest clonotypes. Comments on this clonotype: Its antigen remains unidentified. No quality values exist for individual bases; no much larger clone is one base distant.

The chain uses TRBV7-8 and TRBJ1-3; a weak D assignment points to TRBD1 (6 bases agree). The material was PBMCs from blood, obtained on the day of vaccination. The sequence derives from a man between 50 and 59 years old who received an inactivated influenza vaccine. Donor details come from another sample of the same person, matched by shared clones. The DNA sequence follows: TGTGCCAGCAGCCGAGGCACAGGGTACGGCATATATTTT. This encodes CASSRGTGYGIYF.